The 4 T cell receptor beta chains reported below all come from one sample, sequenced in a study of radiation and T cells in renal cell carcinoma. Clones were read by immunoSEQ multiplex PCR, and TCRdb kept only the in-frame ones, dropping some. The data hold some 100,000 clones, with 65% to 85% observed a single time. Described time point: baseline pretreatment blood. The treatment denotes: 15 Gy SBRT to primary tumor, nephrectomy 4 weeks later. Sample: blood, taken from a patient whose treatment included radiotherapy and nephrectomy. These TCRs come from a man aged 55 to 70 with renal cell carcinoma.

The chain combines TRBV15 with TRBJ2-5; 7 bases agree with TRBD1. The germline gives CDR1 LNHNV, CDR2 YYDKDF (reference sequence). CDR3 size: 15 residues. Germline trimming cut 0 bases from V and 2 bases from J; bases unmatched to any gene: 3. The CDR3 DNA reads TGTGCCACCAGCAGAGATCCGGGACAGCAAGAGACCCAGTACTTC. This sequence encodes CATSRDPGQQETQYF.

The chain combines TRBV30 with TRBJ1-1; D is possibly TRBD1 (6 bases). Germline CDR1 and CDR2: GTSNPN and SVGIG (reference sequence). This CDR3 contains 11 residues. V was clipped by 2 bases and J by 6 bases, with 7 bases between them. CDR3 DNA: TGTGCCTGGAGTAGGGGGTCTGAAGCTTTCTTT. Protein product: CAWSRGSEAFF.

Only a few counts were recorded for this clone. The chain has TRBV7-8 and TRBJ2-6; possibly TRBD2 for D (5 bases). CDR3 length equals 16 residues. Germline V CDR1 and CDR2: SGHVS, FQNEAQ. Trimming shortened V by 5 bases and J by 7 bases, and 18 bases separated the two germline ends. CDR3 amino acids: CASSPGRVRDANVLTF. The CDR3 DNA reads as TGTGCCAGCAGCCCCGGGCGGGTCCGCGACGCCAACGTCCTGACTTTC.

The V call is TRBV5-1, the J call TRBJ2-2; D is uncertain. V was pared by 1 base and J by 6 bases, with 13 bases between. There are 15 residues in the CDR3. Germline V gives CDR1 SGHRS, CDR2 YFSETQ. This CDR3 reads CASSLTAASSGELFF. In DNA form, the CDR3 reads TGCGCCAGCAGCTTGACAGCCGCCTCTTCCGGGGAGCTGTTTTTT.